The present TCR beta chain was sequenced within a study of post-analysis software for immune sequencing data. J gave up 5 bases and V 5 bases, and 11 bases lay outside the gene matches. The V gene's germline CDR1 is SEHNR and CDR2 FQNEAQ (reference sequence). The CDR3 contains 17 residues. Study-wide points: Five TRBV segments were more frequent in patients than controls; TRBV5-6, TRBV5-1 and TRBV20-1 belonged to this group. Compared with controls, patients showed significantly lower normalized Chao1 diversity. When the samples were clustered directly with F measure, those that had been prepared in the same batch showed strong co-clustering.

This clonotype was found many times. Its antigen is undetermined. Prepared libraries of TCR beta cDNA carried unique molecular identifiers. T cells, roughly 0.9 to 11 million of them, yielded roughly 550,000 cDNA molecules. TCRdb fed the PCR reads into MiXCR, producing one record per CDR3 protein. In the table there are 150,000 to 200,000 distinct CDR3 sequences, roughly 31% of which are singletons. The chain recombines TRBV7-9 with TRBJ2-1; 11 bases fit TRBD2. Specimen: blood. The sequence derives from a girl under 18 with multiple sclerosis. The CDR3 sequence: CASSRAPGTSGDNEQFF. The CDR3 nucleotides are TGTGCCAGCAGCCGGGCCCCCGGGACTAGCGGAGACAATGAGCAGTTCTTC.